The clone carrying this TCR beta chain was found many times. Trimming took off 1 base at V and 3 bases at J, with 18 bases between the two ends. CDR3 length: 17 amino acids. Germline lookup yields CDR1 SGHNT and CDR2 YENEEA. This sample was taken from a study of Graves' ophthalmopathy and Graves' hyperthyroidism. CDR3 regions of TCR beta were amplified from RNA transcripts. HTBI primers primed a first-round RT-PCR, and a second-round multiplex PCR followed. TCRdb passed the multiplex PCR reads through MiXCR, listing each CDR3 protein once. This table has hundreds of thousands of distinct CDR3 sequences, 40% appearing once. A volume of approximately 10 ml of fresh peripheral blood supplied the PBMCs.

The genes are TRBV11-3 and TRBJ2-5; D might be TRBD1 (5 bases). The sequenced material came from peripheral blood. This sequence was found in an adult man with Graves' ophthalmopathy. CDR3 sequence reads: CASSLAGHFGWEETQYF. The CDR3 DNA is TGTGCCAGCAGCTTAGCCGGACACTTCGGATGGGAAGAGACCCAGTACTTC.